One and the same sample provided the 8 T cell receptor beta chains below, sequenced in a study of blood T cell repertoires in COVID-19. Some clones are missing from TCRdb's copy, which holds only in-frame ones; the method was immunoSEQ multiplex PCR. The sample lists roughly 120,000 clones; 60% to 85% were seen once. The sequencing input was peripheral blood. The receptors here all came from a human donor in a cohort sampled during active or convalescent COVID-19.

V usage is TRBV5-1 and J usage is TRBJ1-4; weak D call: TRBD1 (6 bases). Trimming stripped 6 bases from V and 4 bases from J, with 22 bases between. This CDR3 comprises 17 residues. Germline lookup yields CDR1 SGHRS and CDR2 YFSETQ. This CDR3 is CASKTGGGGTLNEKLFF. DNA for the CDR3: TGCGCCAGCAAAACTGGGGGGGGCGGAACCCTTAATGAAAAACTGTTTTTT. Variable domain in full (rest from reference TRBV5-1 and TRBJ1-4): KAGVTQTPRYLIKTRGQQVTLSCSPISGHRSVSWYQQTPGQGLQFLFEYFSETQRNKGNFPGRFSGRQFSNSRSEMNVSTLELGDSALYLCASKTGGGGTLNEKLFFGSGTQLSVL.

V is TRBV2 and J is TRBJ2-5; tentatively, D is TRBD2 (6 bases). The CDR3 length is 13 residues. The germline V gene has CDR1 SNHLY and CDR2 FYNNEI. With 6 bases removed from V and 5 bases from J, the gap between germline ends came to 13 bases. The CDR3 DNA reads as TGTGCCAGCAGGGCCCAAGGGAGGGAGACCCAGTACTTC. Its translation: CASRAQGRETQYF. Full variable domain (outside the CDR3, taken from reference TRBV2 and TRBJ2-5): EPEVTQTPSHQVTQMGQEVILRCVPISNHLYFYWYRQILGQKVEFLVSFYNNEISEKSEIFDDQFSVERPDGSNFTLKIRSTKLEDSAMYFCASRAQGRETQYFGPGTRLLVL.

The CDR3 DNA is TGTGCCAGCAGCCAAGGTAAAGCGGGGGGTGAAGAGACCCAGTACTTC. As protein: CASSQGKAGGEETQYF. The chain is built from TRBV4-2 and TRBJ2-5, with 9 bases fitting TRBD2. CDR1 and CDR2 (germline): LGHNA, YNFKEQ. The CDR3 sequence is 16 residues long. After removal of 1 base from V and 3 bases from J, the junction contained 6 bases not matched to a gene.

Only one count was recorded for this clone. This chain connects TRBV14 to TRBJ2-7, with D possibly being TRBD2 (6 bases). The V end was cut by 2 bases, the J end by 2 bases, with 16 bases between. The CDR3 runs to 16 residues. Per the germline V gene, CDR1 is SGHDN and CDR2 is FVKESK. The CDR3 reads CASSQTLGLMPYEQYF. The DNA of the CDR3 is TGTGCCAGCAGCCAAACGCTAGGACTAATGCCCTACGAGCAGTACTTC. The full variable domain, completed using reference TRBV14 and TRBJ2-7, is EAGVTQFPSHSVIEKGQTVTLRCDPISGHDNLYWYRRVMGKEIKFLLHFVKESKQDESGMPNNRFLAERTGGTYSTLKVQPAELEDSGVYFCASSQTLGLMPYEQYFGPGTRLTVT.

The chain combines TRBV4-3 with TRBJ2-7; 9 bases align to TRBD2. CDR3 length equals 15 residues. V gave up 6 bases and J gave up 6 bases; unmatched junction bases: 12. Germline V gene lookup returns CDR1 LGHNA and CDR2 YSLEER. The CDR3 DNA reads as TGCGCCAGCAGTCCTAGAGCCGGACTAGCGCCCGAGCAGTACTTC. Translating gives CASSPRAGLAPEQYF.

The table lists this clone with a few counts. The chain employs TRBV10-3 and TRBJ2-1; TRBD2 is a possible D gene (6 bases). The CDR3 is made up of 14 amino acids. Trimming shortened V by 6 bases and J by 8 bases, and 17 bases separated the two germline ends. Germline V gene sequence: CDR1 ENHRY, CDR2 SYGVKD. The CDR3: CAIRARSEGDEQFF. As DNA, the CDR3 is TGTGCCATCAGAGCCAGGTCGGAGGGCGATGAGCAGTTCTTC.

This chain uses TRBV6-1 with TRBJ1-5, with D hard to call. Germline CDR1 is MNHNS and CDR2 is SASEGT. This CDR3 has 15 residues. The ends were cut back, 0 bases at V and 2 bases at J, with 8 bases in the middle. The CDR3 DNA reads TGTGCCAGCAGTGAAGCGCGCGGGGGCAATCAGCCCCAGCATTTT. Its protein is CASSEARGGNQPQHF.

The DNA of the CDR3 is TGTGCCTGGGCGGGGCTAGCGGGCCAAAAAGGCGCCTACAATGAGCAGTTCTTC. Translation gives CAWAGLAGQKGAYNEQFF. The genes are TRBV30 and TRBJ2-1; 8 nucleotides line up with TRBD2. Looked up from germline, CDR1 is GTSNPN and CDR2 is SVGIG (reference sequence). V dropped 5 bases and J dropped 2; count of bases not matched to a gene: 17. The CDR3 sequence is 18 residues long.